These 18 T cell receptor beta chains came from one sample sequenced in a study of regulatory T cells in long-lasting Graves disease. In building TCR beta libraries, iRepertoire HTBI primers were used together with Arm-PCR of CDR3 regions. MiXCR, run by TCRdb on the multiplex PCR reads, gives a single entry per CDR3 protein. The sample has some 490,000 distinct CDR3 sequences, 9.5% to 15% seen once. Documented time point: newly diagnosed GD, antithyroid drugs for less than 3 months. The TCR library was made from RNA extracted from PBMCs. This sample also appeared in a second study, on T cells in Graves' hyperthyroidism and ophthalmopathy.

This specimen consisted of peripheral blood mononuclear cells (PBMCs), obtained at new diagnosis, from a patient treated with antithyroid drugs. These receptor sequences come from a woman in her thirties with Graves disease.

The CDR3 spells CASSQDQLAGVFNGYEQYF. CDR3 DNA: TGTGCCAGCAGCCAAGATCAACTAGCGGGAGTCTTTAATGGGTACGAGCAGTACTTC. The gene calls are TRBV14 and TRBJ2-7, with 11 bases aligning to TRBD2. Trimming took 0 bases from V and 4 from J; bases not matched to a gene: 14. Looked up from germline, CDR1 is SGHDN and CDR2 is FVKESK. The CDR3 covers 19 residues.

This clonotype has a count of ten or more. This sequence joins TRBV28 and TRBJ1-1; no clear D. Trimming removed 6 bases at V and 4 bases at J, with 15 bases between. This CDR3 spans 14 amino acids. The V gene's germline CDR1 is MDHEN and CDR2 SYDVKM. Here the CDR3 reads CASRILRTFTEAFF. CDR3 sequence (DNA): TGTGCCAGCAGGATTCTACGGACCTTCACTGAAGCTTTCTTT.

This clonotype showed up many times. The chain uses TRBV7-6 and TRBJ1-3, with 9 bases lining up with TRBD1. CDR1 and CDR2 from the germline V gene are SGHVS and FNYEAQ. Trimming cost V 1 base and J 3 bases; bases outside gene matches: 7. This CDR3 comprises 17 residues. CDR3 DNA: TGTGCCAGCAGCTTAGGGGACAGGGCAGGAGTTGGAAACACCATATATTTT. It encodes CASSLGDRAGVGNTIYF.

A few counts support this clonotype. At one of its ends the junction is not consistent with the germline gene, which may arise from a read error. The chain combines TRBV19 with TRBJ1-4; 9 bases agree with TRBD1. CDR1 and CDR2 from the germline V gene are LNHDA and SQIVND (reference sequence). This CDR3 has 17 amino acids. CDR3: CASSMNRGLRTNEKLVF. The CDR3 DNA reads as TGTGCCAGTAGTATGAACAGGGGGCTTAGGACTAATGAAAAACTGGTTTTT.

The table lists this clonotype with many counts. CDR3 residues: CASSLRYGGQPQHF. For the CDR3, the DNA is TGTGCCAGCAGTTTACGTTACGGAGGACAGCCCCAGCATTTT. V and J are TRBV12-3 or TRBV12-4 and TRBJ1-5; no reliable D call. Between the trimmed V and J ends, which lost 2 bases and 7 bases, there was a span of 12 bases. This CDR3 comprises 14 residues.

Many counts were recorded for this clonotype. The chain is built from TRBV9 and TRBJ2-7; 7 positions match TRBD1. This CDR3 is 14 amino acids long. Germline CDR1 and CDR2: SGDLS and YYNGEE. V shed 3 bases and J 2 bases; nucleotides not matched to a gene: 5. The CDR3 DNA sequence: TGTGCCAGCAGCGAGACAGGGCACGCCTACGAGCAGTACTTC. Protein product: CASSETGHAYEQYF.

This clonotype was observed at least ten times. The chain couples TRBV18 to TRBJ2-7; D remains ambiguous. This CDR3 is built from 14 residues. Trimming cost V 2 bases and J 2 bases, with 10 bases left between them. Germline V CDR1 and CDR2: KGHSH, LQKENI. Here the CDR3 DNA reads TGTGCCAGCTCACCAATCGGCGGAGCCTACGAGCAGTACTTC. Amino acids: CASSPIGGAYEQYF.

This clonotype appeared many times. The rearrangement links TRBV28 to TRBJ2-4; 12 nucleotides line up with TRBD1. Germline V gives CDR1 MDHEN, CDR2 SYDVKM. Germline trimming cut 6 bases from V and 9 bases from J; bases unmatched to any gene: 6. The CDR3 runs to 14 residues. Here the CDR3 reads CASRPGQGATIQYF. The CDR3 DNA is TGTGCCAGCAGACCGGGACAGGGGGCAACCATTCAGTACTTC. Supplemented by reference TRBV28 and TRBJ2-4, the full variable domain reads DVKVTQSSRYLVKRTGEKVFLECVQDMDHENMFWYRQDPGLGLRLIYFSYDVKMKEKGDIPEGYSVSREKKERFSLILESASTNQTSMYLCASRPGQGATIQYFGAGTRLSVL.

The chain recombines TRBV5-1 with TRBJ2-1, with D tentatively TRBD2 (7 bases). The CDR3 contains 16 residues. Germline CDR1 reads SGHRS; CDR2 reads YFSETQ. V was shortened by 1 base and J by 9 bases, with 20 bases between the two germline ends. The CDR3 protein is CASSLRAGASMGEQFF. The CDR3 coding sequence is TGCGCCAGCAGCTTGAGGGCGGGGGCCTCAATGGGTGAGCAGTTCTTC.

This clonotype came up many times. The chain recombines TRBV29-1 with TRBJ2-1, with 9 bases lining up with TRBD2. Germline loops: CDR1 SQVTM, CDR2 ANQGSEA. CDR3 length: 14 residues. The V gene end was trimmed by 6 bases and the J gene end by 7 bases; junction bases not matched to a gene: 10. CDR3 bases: TGCAGCGTCGGGGGCGGGAGGGTCGGGAATGAGCAGTTCTTC. This translates into CSVGGGRVGNEQFF.

The rearrangement links TRBV10-3 to TRBJ1-2, with D uncertain. This CDR3 is built from 14 residues. Germline CDR1 reads ENHRY; CDR2 reads SYGVKD. The V gene lost 0 bases and the J gene lost 6 bases, with 11 bases spanning the gap. The CDR3 sequence is CAISESSGQNGYTF. The CDR3 DNA reads TGTGCCATCAGTGAGTCATCCGGGCAGAATGGCTACACCTTC.

The sample holds many counts of this clonotype. The V gene is TRBV30, the J gene TRBJ2-1, with 12 bases aligning to TRBD2. Germline V CDR1 and CDR2: GTSNPN, SVGIG (reference sequence). The CDR3 is 19 amino acids. Losses at the gene ends were 3 bases for V and 9 bases for J; bases not matched to a gene: 21. The CDR3 loop is CAWRTSLTSGGSFSPEQFF. CDR3 bases: TGTGCCTGGAGAACCTCTCTGACTAGCGGGGGTTCCTTCTCTCCTGAGCAGTTCTTC. The full variable domain, completed using reference TRBV30 and TRBJ2-1, is SQTIHQWPATLVQPVGSPLSLECTVEGTSNPNLYWYRQAAGRGLQLLFYSVGIGQISSEVPQNLSASRPQDRQFILSSKKLLLSDSGFYLCAWRTSLTSGGSFSPEQFFGPGTRLTVL.

Ten or more counts support this clonotype. The J gene is TRBJ1-1, the V gene TRBV6-5; D is possibly TRBD1 (6 bases). V gave up 1 base and J gave up 9 bases, with 21 bases separating them. Germline values: CDR1 MNHEY, CDR2 SVGAGI. The CDR3 sequence is 16 residues long. The CDR3 DNA sequence: TGTGCCAGCAGTTACTTCGGCACTCGAGGGGGGAGAAAAGCTTTCTTT. Amino acids: CASSYFGTRGGRKAFF.

This clonotype has a count of ten or more. The gene calls are TRBV7-9 and TRBJ2-3, with 9 bases matching TRBD2. V was clipped by 3 bases and J by 4 bases; unmatched bases: 11. The CDR3 has 17 residues. The germline V gene encodes CDR1 SEHNR and CDR2 FQNEAQ (reference sequence). CDR3 sequence reads: CASSLIAAAGGPDTQYF. Here the CDR3 DNA reads TGTGCCAGCAGCTTGATTGCCGCGGCGGGAGGGCCAGATACGCAGTATTTT.

Only a few counts were recorded for this clonotype. This chain connects TRBV2 to TRBJ2-7; D might be TRBD1 or TRBD2, each matching 6 bases. Trimming took off 0 bases at V and 10 bases at J, with 22 bases between the two ends. The CDR3 totals 16 residues. Per the germline V gene, CDR1 is SNHLY and CDR2 is FYNNEI. The CDR3 DNA follows: TGTGCCAGCAGTGAAGCGGAGGGGGTATTCAGTCAGGATCAGTACTTC. This translates into CASSEAEGVFSQDQYF.

In this sample, this clonotype turned up many times. This chain joins TRBV28 and TRBJ2-1, with 9 bases fitting TRBD1. V dropped 10 bases and J dropped 4; count of bases not matched to a gene: 5. The CDR3 covers 13 residues. CDR1 is MDHEN, CDR2 SYDVKM, per germline. In DNA, the CDR3 is TGTGCCACAGGGACAGGGATGTACAATGAGCAGTTCTTC. Protein: CATGTGMYNEQFF.

This clonotype came up many times. The chain uses TRBV7-9 and TRBJ2-3; 9 bases are shared with TRBD2. Germline lookup yields CDR1 SEHNR and CDR2 FQNEAQ (reference sequence). Losses at the gene ends were 1 base for V and 1 base for J; bases not matched to a gene: 6. The CDR3 has 17 residues. This CDR3 reads CASSLGGRLAGTDTQYF. The CDR3, as DNA: TGTGCCAGCAGCTTAGGAGGTCGACTAGCGGGCACAGATACGCAGTATTTT.

In this sample, this clonotype turned up many times. V usage is TRBV6-1 and J usage is TRBJ2-3; maybe TRBD1 (5 bases). This CDR3 comprises 13 residues. V shed 10 bases and J shed 5 bases, with 16 bases lying between them. Germline V gene sequence: CDR1 MNHNS, CDR2 SASEGT. The CDR3 DNA sequence: TGTGCCACCAGAAGGGGTTGGCGAGATACGCAGTATTTT. Protein product: CATRRGWRDTQYF.